Included here is one TCR beta chain sequence, with context. Its antigen is not yet known. One base away there is no much larger clone; base qualities are not given. Preparation of the library involved PCR. Sequencing took place on an Illumina HiSeq 2500. TCR library preparation used molecular barcoding, with unique molecular identifiers applied to normalize quantification of the TCRbeta repertoire. The public reads were reprocessed in TCRdb via fastp at Q25 and MiXCR, keeping in-frame beta chains. Entries are consolidated by CDR3 protein sequence, retaining the most common genes and DNA. This sample is represented by about 490,000 distinct CDR3 sequences; over 9.5% of them were singletons. Clones ranked in the top ten supply around 2% of the sample. CDR1 and CDR2 (SGDLS, YYNGEE) derive from the germline V gene. V loses 0 bases, J loses 5 bases, and the germline ends lie 8 bases apart. The CDR3 sequence holds 13 residues, the cysteine and phenylalanine included. Only the CDR3 portion is preserved as DNA: 39 bases, with reading frame beginning at the first base.

The treatment or condition label, read with the paper, signifies: allogeneic hematopoietic cell transplantation with graft depleted of TCRalphabeta T cells and CD19 B cells. The transplant recipients were children given TCRalphabeta/CD19-depleted allogeneic hematopoietic cell grafts. This sample stems from a study of T-cell reconstitution after alpha-beta-depleted transplantation in children (dated by TCRdb to about 2016). For the study in its entirety: The study quantitatively tracked T-cell immune reconstitution after TCRalphabeta/CD19-depleted allogeneic hematopoietic cell transplantation in children using TCR repertoire profiling. Study-level results and caveats: About two months after transplant, the apparently early recovery of alphabetaT-cell counts reportedly depended on just several hundred clones that had expanded rapidly and came from non-depleted graft cells. The high TCRbeta diversity at day 60 in some patients was ascribed to recipient T cells and intrathymic progenitors that had survived conditioning. Over the following months the frequencies of hyperexpanded clones went down, and after one year T-cell counts and TCRbeta diversity were mostly credited to newly produced T cells.

The rearranged segments are TRBV9 and TRBJ2-5; the best D guess is TRBD1, with 6 bases matching. This TCR was sampled from a child aged 2 to 10 with inherited bone marrow failure, due to receive a stem cell transplant. This specimen consisted of PBMCs, obtained before TCRalphabeta/CD19-depleted stem cell transplant. In nucleotides, the sequence is TGTGCCAGCAGCGTAGGGACAGCTGAGACCCAGTACTTC. The resulting protein is CASSVGTAETQYF.